This T cell receptor (beta chain) was obtained from a study of control samples from healthy donors and cancer patients. V was pared by 0 bases and J by 5 bases, with 2 bases of the junction left unmatched. CDR3 size: 15 residues. The germline V gene encodes CDR1 LGHDT and CDR2 YNNKEL (reference sequence). Profiled with immunoSEQ multiplex PCR; TCRdb holds only in-frame clones, not every one. The sample shows 70,000 to 80,000 clones, 80% to 90% of them seen only once. Specimen: PBMCs. The genes are TRBV3-1 (or the pseudogene TRBV3-2) and TRBJ2-1; 9 bases map to TRBD2. The receptor was derived from a woman aged 60-75 years with head and neck cancer. The CDR3 spells CASSQDSGSHNEQFF. The CDR3 coding sequence is TGTGCCAGCAGCCAAGATAGCGGGAGTCACAATGAGCAGTTCTTC.